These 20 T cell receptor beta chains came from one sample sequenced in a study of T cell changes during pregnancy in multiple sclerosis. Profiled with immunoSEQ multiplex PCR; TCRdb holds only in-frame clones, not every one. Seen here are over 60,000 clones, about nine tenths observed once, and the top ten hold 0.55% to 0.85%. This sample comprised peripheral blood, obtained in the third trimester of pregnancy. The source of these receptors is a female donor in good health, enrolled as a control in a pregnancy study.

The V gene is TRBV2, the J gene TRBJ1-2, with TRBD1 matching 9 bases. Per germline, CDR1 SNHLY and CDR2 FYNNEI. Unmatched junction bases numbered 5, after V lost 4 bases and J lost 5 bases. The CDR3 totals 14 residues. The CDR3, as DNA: TGTGCCAGCAGTGTTAGACAGGGGGTGTATGGCTACACCTTC. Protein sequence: CASSVRQGVYGYTF.

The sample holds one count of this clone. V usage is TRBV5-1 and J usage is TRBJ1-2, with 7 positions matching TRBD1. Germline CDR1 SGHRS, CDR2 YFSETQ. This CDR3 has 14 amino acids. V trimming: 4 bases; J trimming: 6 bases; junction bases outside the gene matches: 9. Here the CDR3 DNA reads TGCGCCAGCAGCCGGGGACAGCGTTCAAATGGCTACACCTTC. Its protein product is CASSRGQRSNGYTF.

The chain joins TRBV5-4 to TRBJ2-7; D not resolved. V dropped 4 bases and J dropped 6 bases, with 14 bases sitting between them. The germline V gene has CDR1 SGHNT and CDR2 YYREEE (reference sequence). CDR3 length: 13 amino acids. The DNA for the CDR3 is TGTGCCAGCAGCCCCCATCAAGCTTCCGAGCAGTACTTC. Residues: CASSPHQASEQYF.

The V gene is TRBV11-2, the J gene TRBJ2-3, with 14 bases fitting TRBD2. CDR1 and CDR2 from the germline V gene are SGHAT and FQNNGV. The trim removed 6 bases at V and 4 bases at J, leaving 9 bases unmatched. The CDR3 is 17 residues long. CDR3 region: CASSRTSGRTLPDTQYF. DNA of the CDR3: TGTGCCAGCAGTCGGACTAGCGGGAGGACCCTCCCAGATACGCAGTATTTT.

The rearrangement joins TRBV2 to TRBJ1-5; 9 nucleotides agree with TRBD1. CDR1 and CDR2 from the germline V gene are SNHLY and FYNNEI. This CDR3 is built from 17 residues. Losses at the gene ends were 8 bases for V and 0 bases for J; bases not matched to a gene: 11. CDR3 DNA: TGTGCCAGCGCCCCGGGACAGGGCGCGTCTAGCAATCAGCCCCAGCATTTT. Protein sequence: CASAPGQGASSNQPQHF. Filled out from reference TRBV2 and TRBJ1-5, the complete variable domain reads EPEVTQTPSHQVTQMGQEVILRCVPISNHLYFYWYRQILGQKVEFLVSFYNNEISEKSEIFDDQFSVERPDGSNFTLKIRSTKLEDSAMYFCASAPGQGASSNQPQHFGDGTRLSIL.

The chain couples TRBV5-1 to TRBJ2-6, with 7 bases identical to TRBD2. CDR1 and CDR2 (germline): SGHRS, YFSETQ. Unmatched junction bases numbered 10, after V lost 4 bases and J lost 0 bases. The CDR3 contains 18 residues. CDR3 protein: CASSPTSATSSGANVLTF. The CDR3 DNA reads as TGCGCCAGCAGCCCCACTAGCGCAACCTCCTCTGGGGCCAACGTCCTGACTTTC.

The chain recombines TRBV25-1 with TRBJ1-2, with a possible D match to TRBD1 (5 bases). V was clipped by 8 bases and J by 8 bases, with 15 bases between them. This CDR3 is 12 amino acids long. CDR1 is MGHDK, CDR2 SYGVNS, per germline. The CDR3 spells CASGGGQGGYTF. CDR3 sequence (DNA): TGTGCCAGCGGGGGAGGGCAAGGGGGCTACACCTTC.

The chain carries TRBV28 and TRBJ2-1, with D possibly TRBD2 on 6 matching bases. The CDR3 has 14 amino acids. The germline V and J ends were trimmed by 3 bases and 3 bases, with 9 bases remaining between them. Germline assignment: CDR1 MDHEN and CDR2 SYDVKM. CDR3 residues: CASSFWGDYNEQFF. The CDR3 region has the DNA TGTGCCAGCAGTTTTTGGGGGGACTACAATGAGCAGTTCTTC.

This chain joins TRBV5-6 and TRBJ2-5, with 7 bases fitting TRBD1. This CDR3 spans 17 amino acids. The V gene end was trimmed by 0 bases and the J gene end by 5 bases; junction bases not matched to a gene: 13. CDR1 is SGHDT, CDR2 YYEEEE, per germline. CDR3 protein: CASSLVEGARLWETQYF. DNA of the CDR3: TGTGCCAGCAGCTTGGTTGAGGGGGCTCGACTTTGGGAGACCCAGTACTTC.

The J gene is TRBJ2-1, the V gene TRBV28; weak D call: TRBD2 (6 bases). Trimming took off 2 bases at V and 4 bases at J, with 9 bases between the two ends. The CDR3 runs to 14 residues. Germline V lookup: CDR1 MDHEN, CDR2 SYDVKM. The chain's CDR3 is CASSLSGSYNEQFF. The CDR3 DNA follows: TGTGCCAGCAGTTTAAGCGGGTCGTACAATGAGCAGTTCTTC. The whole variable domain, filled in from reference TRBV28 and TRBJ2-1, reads DVKVTQSSRYLVKRTGEKVFLECVQDMDHENMFWYRQDPGLGLRLIYFSYDVKMKEKGDIPEGYSVSREKKERFSLILESASTNQTSMYLCASSLSGSYNEQFFGPGTRLTVL.

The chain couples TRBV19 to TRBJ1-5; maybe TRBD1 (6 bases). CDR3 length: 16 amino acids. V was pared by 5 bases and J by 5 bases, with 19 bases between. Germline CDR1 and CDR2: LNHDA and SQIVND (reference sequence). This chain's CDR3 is CASSSPTDRPDQPQHF. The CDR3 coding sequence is TGTGCCAGTAGTTCCCCGACAGACAGGCCCGATCAGCCCCAGCATTTT. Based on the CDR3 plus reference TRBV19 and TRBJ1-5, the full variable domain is DGGITQSPKYLFRKEGQNVTLSCEQNLNHDAMYWYRQDPGQGLRLIYYSQIVNDFQKGDIAEGYSVSREKKESFPLTVTSAQKNPTAFYLCASSSPTDRPDQPQHFGDGTRLSIL.

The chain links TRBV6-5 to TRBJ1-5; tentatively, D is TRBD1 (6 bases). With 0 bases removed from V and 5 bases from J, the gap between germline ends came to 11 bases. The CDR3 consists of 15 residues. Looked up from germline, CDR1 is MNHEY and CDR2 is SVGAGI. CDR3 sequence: CASSYSKQGHQPQHF. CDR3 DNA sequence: TGTGCCAGCAGTTACTCGAAACAGGGCCATCAGCCCCAGCATTTT.

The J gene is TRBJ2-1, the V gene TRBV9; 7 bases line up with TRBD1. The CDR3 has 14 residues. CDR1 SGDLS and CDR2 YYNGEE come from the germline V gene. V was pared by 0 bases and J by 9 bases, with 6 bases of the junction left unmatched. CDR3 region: CASSVGKGAGEQFF. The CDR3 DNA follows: TGTGCCAGCAGCGTAGGGAAGGGGGCAGGTGAGCAGTTCTTC.

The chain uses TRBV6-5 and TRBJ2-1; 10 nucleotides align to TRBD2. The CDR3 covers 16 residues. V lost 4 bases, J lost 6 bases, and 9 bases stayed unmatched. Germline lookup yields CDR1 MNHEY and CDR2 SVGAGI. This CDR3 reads CASSSHLAGVINEQFF. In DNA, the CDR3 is TGTGCCAGCAGTTCGCACCTAGCGGGAGTTATCAATGAGCAGTTCTTC.

This CDR3 reads CASSARTSGRNEQFF. The CDR3 DNA reads as TGTGCCAGCAGCGCCCGGACTAGCGGGAGAAATGAGCAGTTCTTC. The J gene is TRBJ2-1, the V gene TRBV11-3; 13 nucleotides match TRBD2. The ends lost 5 bases at V and 7 bases at J; junction bases unmatched: 5. The CDR3 has 15 residues. Germline V gives CDR1 SGHNT, CDR2 YENEEA.

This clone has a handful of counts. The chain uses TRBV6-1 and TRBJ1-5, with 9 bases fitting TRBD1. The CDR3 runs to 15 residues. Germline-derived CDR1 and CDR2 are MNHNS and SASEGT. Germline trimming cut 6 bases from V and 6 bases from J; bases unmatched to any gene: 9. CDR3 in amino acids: CASSGAGQGRQPQHF. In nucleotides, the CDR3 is TGTGCCAGCAGCGGAGCGGGACAGGGCCGTCAGCCCCAGCATTTT.

In DNA, the CDR3 is TGTGCCAGCAGTTACTCTACAGGGGGCGCGTATGGCTACACCTTC. Translating it yields CASSYSTGGAYGYTF. The chain recombines TRBV6-5 with TRBJ1-2, with 9 bases identical to TRBD1. Per the germline V gene, CDR1 is MNHEY and CDR2 is SVGAGI. The CDR3 runs 15 residues. The junction had 4 bases not matched to a gene; V was cut back by 0 bases and J by 5 bases.

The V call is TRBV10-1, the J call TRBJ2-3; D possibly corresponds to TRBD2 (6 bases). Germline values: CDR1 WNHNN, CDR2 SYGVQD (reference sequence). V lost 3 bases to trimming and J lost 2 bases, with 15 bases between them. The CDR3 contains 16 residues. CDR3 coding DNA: TGCGCCAGCAGTGAACGACGGGAGTTACTCACAGATACGCAGTATTTT. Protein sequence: CASSERRELLTDTQYF.

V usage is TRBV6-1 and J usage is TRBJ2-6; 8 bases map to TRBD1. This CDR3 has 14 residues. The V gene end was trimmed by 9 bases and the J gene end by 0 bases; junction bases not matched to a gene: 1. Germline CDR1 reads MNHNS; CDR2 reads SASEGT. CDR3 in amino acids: CASTGGSGANVLTF. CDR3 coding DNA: TGTGCCAGTACAGGGGGCTCTGGGGCCAACGTCCTGACTTTC.

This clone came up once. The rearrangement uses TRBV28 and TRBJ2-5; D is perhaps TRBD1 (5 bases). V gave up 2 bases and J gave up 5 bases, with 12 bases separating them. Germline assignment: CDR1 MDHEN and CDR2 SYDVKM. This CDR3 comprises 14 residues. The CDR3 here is CASSLPQGWETQYF. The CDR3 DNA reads TGTGCCAGCAGTTTACCCCAGGGATGGGAGACCCAGTACTTC.